The 21 T cell receptor beta chains reported below all come from one sample, sequenced in a study of blood T cell repertoires in COVID-19. Here immunoSEQ multiplex PCR was the method, and the copy in TCRdb shows in-frame clones only, minus some. This sample has around 82,000 clones, with over 75% found just once. The source material was peripheral blood. The receptor set was obtained from a man between 65 and 80 years old with active or convalescent COVID-19.

The genes are TRBV29-1 and TRBJ1-2; D call uncertain. The germline V gene encodes CDR1 SQVTM and CDR2 ANQGSEA. There are 11 residues in the CDR3. V was clipped by 4 bases and J by 2 bases, with 5 bases between them. CDR3 amino acids: CSVGENYGYTF. The CDR3 coding sequence is TGCAGCGTTGGCGAGAACTATGGCTACACCTTC.

This clone turned up a few times. The rearrangement joins TRBV27 to TRBJ2-7; TRBD2 is a possible D gene (6 bases). The CDR3 has 13 amino acids. Deletions cut 8 bases from V and 4 bases from J, with 15 bases between. Germline CDR1 is MNHEY and CDR2 is SMNVEV (reference sequence). The CDR3 loop is CASGTAPSYEQYF. The CDR3 bases are TGTGCCAGCGGGACTGCCCCGTCTTACGAGCAGTACTTC.

The chain couples TRBV7-2 to TRBJ2-3; 9 nucleotides agree with TRBD2. The germline gives CDR1 SGHTA, CDR2 FQGNSA. J gave up 3 bases and V 5 bases, and 9 bases lay outside the gene matches. The CDR3 has 16 residues. CDR3 sequence (DNA): TGTGCCAGCAGCAACGGGGCTAGCGGGGTTACAGATACGCAGTATTTT. Translating gives CASSNGASGVTDTQYF.

CDR3 nucleotide sequence: TGCAGTGCTAGTGCCCCACCAGGGGGTTTAAATGAAAAACTGTTTTTT. Amino acid sequence: CSASAPPGGLNEKLFF. The chain recombines TRBV20-1 with TRBJ1-4; TRBD1 aligns across 7 bases. This CDR3 region has 16 residues. The J segment lost 5 bases and the V segment lost 3 bases, leaving 12 bases of the junction unmatched. Germline-derived CDR1 and CDR2 are DFQATT and SNEGSKA (reference sequence).

The chain links TRBV3-1 (or the pseudogene TRBV3-2) to TRBJ1-2, with TRBD1 matching over 10 bases. With 6 bases clipped from V and 3 bases from J, the junction kept 10 bases outside the gene matches. Germline V lookup: CDR1 LGHDT, CDR2 YNNKEL (reference sequence). The CDR3 length is 16 residues. In DNA form, the CDR3 reads TGTGCCAGCAGACACGGGGACAGGGGTAAGGACTATGGCTACACCTTC. Translated: CASRHGDRGKDYGYTF.

V is TRBV9 and J is TRBJ2-1; 9 bases fit TRBD2. Germline CDR1 SGDLS, CDR2 YYNGEE. The CDR3 length is 16 residues. Unmatched junction bases numbered 13, after V lost 3 bases and J lost 9 bases. CDR3 sequence: CASSGGTSNSASEQFF. The CDR3 DNA reads TGTGCCAGCAGCGGGGGGACTAGCAATAGTGCAAGTGAGCAGTTCTTC.

The rearrangement links TRBV30 to TRBJ1-1; TRBD1 aligns across 7 bases. Losses at the gene ends were 2 bases for V and 1 base for J; bases not matched to a gene: 13. This CDR3 contains 17 residues. Germline V gene lookup returns CDR1 GTSNPN and CDR2 SVGIG (reference sequence). The CDR3 region has the DNA TGTGCCTGGAGTCGACCCACTCCCGGGACAGAGAACACTGAAGCTTTCTTT. It yields the protein CAWSRPTPGTENTEAFF.

The V gene is TRBV9, the J gene TRBJ2-7; TRBD1 matches at 9 bases. The CDR3 is 14 amino acids. V lost 4 bases and J lost 5; bases outside the gene matches: 7. Germline assignment: CDR1 SGDLS and CDR2 YYNGEE. CDR3 sequence: CASSPRTGVNEQYF. The CDR3 DNA reads as TGTGCCAGCAGCCCCCGGACAGGGGTCAACGAGCAGTACTTC.

In this sample, this clone turned up once. The chain is built from TRBV6-2 or TRBV6-3 and TRBJ1-1; 8 positions agree with TRBD1. From germline, CDR1 is MNHEY and CDR2 SVGEGT. J gave up 5 bases and V 0 bases, and 5 bases lay outside the gene matches. The CDR3 totals 15 residues. The CDR3 nucleotides read TGTGCCAGCAGTTACTCCCGACAGGGGAGGACTGAAGCTTTCTTT. This codes for CASSYSRQGRTEAFF.

The chain links TRBV27 to TRBJ1-1; D gene ambiguous. Germline V gene data show CDR1 as MNHEY and CDR2 as SMNVEV (reference sequence). The V end lost 8 bases, the J end lost 7 bases, and 14 bases lay between the germline ends. The CDR3 is 12 residues long. The CDR3 spells CASGRLRDEAFF. CDR3 nucleotides: TGTGCCAGCGGCAGGTTACGGGATGAAGCTTTCTTT.

V and J are TRBV5-1 and TRBJ1-3; perhaps TRBD1 as D (5 bases). CDR1 is SGHRS, CDR2 YFSETQ, per germline. CDR3 length: 14 amino acids. Trimming removed 4 bases at V and 0 bases at J, with 8 bases between. Here the CDR3 reads CASSEGLSGNTIYF. The CDR3 DNA is TGCGCCAGCAGCGAGGGACTCTCTGGAAACACCATATATTTT.

The chain uses TRBV7-2 and TRBJ1-3, with D tentatively TRBD1 (5 bases). The CDR3 contains 16 residues. Trimming stripped 1 base from V and 3 bases from J, with 13 bases between. The germline V gene encodes CDR1 SGHTA and CDR2 FQGNSA. The CDR3: CASSLVSQGVGNTIYF. CDR3 nucleotide sequence: TGTGCCAGCAGCTTAGTGTCCCAGGGTGTTGGAAACACCATATATTTT.

This sequence joins TRBV6-2 or TRBV6-3 and TRBJ2-7; perhaps TRBD2 as D (6 bases). This CDR3 is 17 amino acids long. V dropped 4 bases and J dropped 3 bases, with 22 bases sitting between them. Per the germline V gene, CDR1 is MNHEY and CDR2 is SVGEGT. CDR3 in DNA: TGTGCCAGCAGTTCCTACAGACCGGGACTTCCTTTCTACGAGCAGTACTTC. This gives the protein CASSSYRPGLPFYEQYF.

The J gene is TRBJ1-2, the V gene TRBV5-5; the D is unclear. The CDR3 runs to 15 residues. Germline V CDR1 and CDR2: SGHKS, YYEKEE (reference sequence). V was cut by 1 base and J by 0 bases, with 10 bases left in between. The CDR3 nucleotides are TGTGCCAGCAGCTTGTACTATCAGACTAACTATGGCTACACCTTC. It specifies CASSLYYQTNYGYTF.

This clone has a single count. CDR3: CASSEPLLNYGYTF. The DNA of the CDR3 is TGTGCCAGCAGTGAACCGCTACTAAACTATGGCTACACCTTC. J is TRBJ1-2 and V is TRBV6-1; D is undetermined. Between the trimmed V and J ends, which lost 2 bases and 2 bases, there was a span of 9 bases. Germline CDR1 reads MNHNS; CDR2 reads SASEGT. The CDR3 is 14 residues long.

The rearrangement links TRBV30 to TRBJ1-2, with D unclear. This CDR3 is built from 13 residues. The ends were cut back, 3 bases at V and 3 bases at J, with 11 bases in the middle. Germline CDR1 GTSNPN, CDR2 SVGIG (reference sequence). The CDR3 nucleotides read TGTGCCTGGAGCCCCCGGCGGGACTATGGCTACACCTTC. Translation: CAWSPRRDYGYTF.

This clone has only one observation. The chain couples TRBV4-2 to TRBJ1-2; 7 bases agree with TRBD1. The germline CDR1 and CDR2 sequences are LGHNA and YNFKEQ. Trimming removed 0 bases from V and 2 bases from J; junction bases left unmatched: 6. This CDR3 is built from 16 residues. For the CDR3, the DNA is TGTGCCAGCAGCCAAGATCCGGGCAGGGGGAACTATGGCTACACCTTC. It specifies CASSQDPGRGNYGYTF.

This chain joins TRBV4-1 and TRBJ1-2, with 9 bases identical to TRBD1. The CDR3 totals 13 residues. Germline V CDR1 and CDR2: MGHRA, YSYEKL. With V trimmed by 4 bases and J by 6 bases, 3 bases remained unmatched. The CDR3 sequence: CASSPGTGNGYTF. Written as DNA, the CDR3 is TGCGCCAGCAGCCCCGGGACAGGGAATGGCTACACCTTC.

The chain carries TRBV18 and TRBJ2-1; 8 bases are a match to TRBD2. CDR1 and CDR2 (germline): KGHSH, LQKENI. CDR3 length: 16 amino acids. V gave up 3 bases and J gave up 8 bases; unmatched junction bases: 12. The DNA for the CDR3 is TGTGCCAGCTCACCGGACGCGGGGGGCCGTAGGGATGAGCAGTTCTTC. Its protein product is CASSPDAGGRRDEQFF.

The genes are TRBV15 and TRBJ2-1; possible D gene TRBD2, 6 bases. Germline-derived CDR1 and CDR2 are LNHNV and YYDKDF (reference sequence). CDR3 length equals 16 residues. Trimming pared 1 base from V and 5 bases from J, leaving 15 bases between. The CDR3: CATSRGGSGRNNEQFF. CDR3 bases: TGTGCCACCAGCAGAGGCGGTAGCGGAAGGAACAATGAGCAGTTCTTC.

The rearrangement joins TRBV10-1 to TRBJ1-5, with no clear D. CDR3 length: 14 residues. Germline loops: CDR1 WNHNN, CDR2 SYGVQD (reference sequence). The V gene lost 5 bases and the J gene lost 4 bases, with 12 bases spanning the gap. The CDR3 protein is CASSYLEWNQPQHF. CDR3 bases: TGCGCCAGCAGTTACTTAGAGTGGAATCAGCCCCAGCATTTT.